The subject of this entry is one TCR beta chain. Its antigen has not been determined. The junction does not match germline at one end; this may be a read error. Stable hyperthyroidism was defined as no progression to ophthalmopathy within 18 months of follow-up. Hyperthyroidism patients were newly diagnosed, were aged 18 to 65 years, and had a disease duration under 2 months. Patients with other autoimmune diseases, uncontrolled infections, pregnancy or lactation were excluded from the study. Clinical symptoms, serum thyroxine, TRAb, thyroid ultrasound and orbital computed tomography were used for diagnosis. Ficoll-Paque density gradient centrifugation was used to isolate PBMCs from 9.5 to 10 ml of fresh peripheral blood. Trizol reagent was used to extract the total RNA, and its quality was then checked on an Agilent 2100 Bioanalyzer. TCR beta CDR3 regions were amplified from RNA transcripts for repertoire sequencing. HTBI primers and the Qiagen OneStep RT-PCR kit were used in a first-round RT-PCR, which was followed by a second-round multiplex PCR, size selection and purification. Libraries were sequenced on an Illumina HiSeq2000 using paired-end 100 bp reads. For the original study's pipeline: SOAPnuke was used to process the reads, throwing out any read that had adapters, had uncalled bases, had a mean Phred below 15, or lacked an exact constant-primer or identifier match. COPE v1.2.5 was used to merge the high-quality paired reads. Unique nucleotide sequences were defined as clonotypes and aligned to IMGT TRB V, D and J references using MiTCR v1.1. Only V-J combinations with frequency above 0.0001 were analysed, covering 99% to 99.2% of repertoires. For each V-J combination, a TCR clonal expansion and chaos score was defined as F50 clonal expansion divided by the chaos observed in the TCRdist matrix. Features were reduced by Welch's t-statistics and random forest to roughly 14 V-J combinations, which fed a naive Bayes classifier. Thyroid-blood repertoire similarity was quantified with the Morisita-Horn index. TCRdb reprocessed the public reads (quality trimming at Q25 with fastp, clone calling with MiXCR) and kept in-frame beta chains. Every CDR3 protein is listed once, alongside the most common genes and DNA of its rows. The V and J calls were not made by the authors but by TCRdb's processing. The sample yields some 380,000 distinct CDR3 sequences; 15% to 17% were counted once. The leading ten clones occupy about 7% of the sample.

This entry comes from a study of Graves' ophthalmopathy and Graves' hyperthyroidism (dated by TCRdb to the late 2010s). Looking at the study overall: Peripheral blood was collected at initial diagnosis, prior to any treatment. To tell Graves' ophthalmopathy apart from Graves' hyperthyroidism, and to predict which patients would progress to ophthalmopathy, the study relied on TCR beta repertoire signatures. In total, 135 blood samples were TCR-sequenced: around 42 ophthalmopathy, some 75 hyperthyroidism and about 17 hyperthyroidism-to-ophthalmopathy patients. To explore V-J signatures distinguishing ophthalmopathy from hyperthyroidism, a discovery set of roughly 100 patients (about 43 ophthalmopathy, around 55 stable hyperthyroidism) was enrolled. The independent validation cohort included approximately 19 hyperthyroidism patients plus 17 patients who later progressed from hyperthyroidism to ophthalmopathy. T-cell repertoires of thyroid tissue and blood were compared in over five hyperthyroidism patients. After sampling, hyperthyroidism patients received methimazole starting at 30 mg daily, and ophthalmopathy patients received high-dose intravenous methylprednisolone. The 95 to 100 discovery patients were divided at random into training and test sets in a 7:3 ratio.

The study at large found these results: Most of the expanded thyroid clonotypes with a frequency above 0.001 were also detected in blood, and it was suggested that the thyroid immune response may be reflected by blood repertoires. The 13-signature model separated ophthalmopathy from stable hyperthyroidism with 85% to 90% sensitivity and 81% to 82% specificity in cross-validation, and 80%/75% in the test set. No statistical method was used to set the sample size in advance, and the investigators knew which group each participant was assigned to. In validation, the model predicted ophthalmopathy progression with about 71% sensitivity and less than 80% specificity; about a dozen predicted patients were CT-confirmed with GO in a median of approximately six months.

The CDR3 goes from the cysteine to the phenylalanine over 14 residues. Only CDR3 DNA is held: 42 bases, read in frame from base 1. The germline V gene specifies SGHRS as CDR1 and YFSETQ as CDR2. The material sequenced was peripheral blood. The TCR comes from a woman under 30 with stable Graves' hyperthyroidism. Donor details come from another sample of the same person, matched by shared clones. The sequence joins TRBV5-1 to TRBJ1-2, and 9 junction bases match TRBD1. The base sequence is TGCGCCAACAGCCTCGGACAGGGGAACTATGGCTACACCTTC. Translated, this gives CANSLGQGNYGYTF.